A selection of T cell receptor beta chains follows, all from one sample in a study of CD4 and CD8 cells across lung adenocarcinoma regions. TCRdb reprocessed the PCR reads via MiXCR and lists one record per CDR3 protein. This table holds about 12,000 distinct CDR3 sequences, around 50% found once. The sample consisted of CD8+ T cells from the margin of a lung tumor. These receptors were collected from a female donor with lung adenocarcinoma. The CD4 and CD8 labels of this study may be unreliable. The CDR3 runs from the conserved cysteine through the conserved F or W. The order of the fields is J gene, clone size, D gene, V gene, CDR3 DNA, CDR3 protein. A D gene is named only where the DNA matches it firmly. Not all rows give a size; the values are once, few, many and, for expanded clones, a class.

TRBJ2-5	many	TRBD2	TRBV12-3/TRBV12-4	TGTGCCAGCAGAACGGGACTAGCGGGGGAACATCACGAGTACTTC	CASRTGLAGEHHEYF
TRBJ2-3	.	TRBD2	TRBV6-1	TGTGCCAGCACGGTTTTCTCTGGGCTAGCGGGGGGGCCGGCCACAAACATGCAGTATTTT	CASTVFSGLAGGPATNMQYF
TRBJ2-3	medium-sized	TRBD1	TRBV6-5	TGTGCCAGCAGGTCGACAGGGGGGACAGATACGCAGTATTTT	CASRSTGGTDTQYF
TRBJ2-2	.	.	TRBV5-6	TGTGCCAGCAGCCTTGGGGGAGGAGGCACCGGGGAGCTGTTTTTT	CASSLGGGGTGELFF
TRBJ2-7	medium-sized	TRBD1	TRBV6-1	TGTGCCAGCAACCCCCGGACAGGGAGAGTCTACGAGCAGTACTTC	CASNPRTGRVYEQYF
TRBJ2-7	.	.	TRBV6-1	TGTGCCAGCAGTGAAGCAAACGATCTCTACGAGCAGTACTTC	CASSEANDLYEQYF
TRBJ2-4	.	.	TRBV6-1	TGTGCGAGCAGCCAGGGCCGTGACAAAGACACCCAGTACTTC	CASSQGRDKDTQYF
TRBJ1-4	few	TRBD1	TRBV5-1	TGCGCCAGCAGACCGGGACAGCTAAACGGAGCTAATGAAAAACTGTTTTTT	CASRPGQLNGANEKLFF
TRBJ2-3	.	.	TRBV6-8	TGTGCCGGCAGCCGGGACCCAGATACCCAGTATTTC	CAGSRDPDTQYF
TRBJ1-1	few	TRBD1	TRBV6-1	TGTGCCAGCAGTGGACAGGGGCGAAGCCCTGAAGCTTTCTTT	CASSGQGRSPEAFF
TRBJ2-1	medium-sized	TRBD1	TRBV27	TGTGCCAGCAGTTTAAAGGGCCGGGACAGCCACTTCTTC	CASSLKGRDSHFF
TRBJ2-1	few	TRBD2	TRBV12-3/TRBV12-4	TGTGCCAGCAGGTGGAGCGGGAAAGCCTACAATGAGCAGTTCTTC	CASRWSGKAYNEQFF
TRBJ2-3	.	.	TRBV7-2	TGTGCCAGCAGCACCACTAGTTTTTTAGGCAAAAACACGCAGTATTTT	CASSTTSFLGKNTQYF
TRBJ2-3	.	.	TRBV25-1	TGTGCCAGCAGTCCCCTCGGACAGTCCGCCAGCTACAATACGCAGTTCTTT	CASSPLGQSASYNTQFF
TRBJ2-3	.	.	TRBV27	TGCCGCGTCACGTTGGTGGGGTTCACAGATACGCAGTATTTC	CRVTLVGFTDTQYF
TRBJ1-1	few	.	TRBV3-1	TGTGCCAGCAGCCGGGACATACACACTGAAGCTTTCTTT	CASSRDIHTEAFF
TRBJ1-6	few	.	TRBV4-1	TGCGCCAGCAGCCAAGAAGGGGCCGCCAATTCACCCCTCCACTTT	CASSQEGAANSPLHF
TRBJ1-3	.	TRBD1	TRBV7-2	TGTGCCAGCAGCTTAAGACAGGGGGTCGGAAACACCATATATTTT	CASSLRQGVGNTIYF
TRBJ2-1	many	.	TRBV6-5	TGTGCCAGCAGTTACATTTTAGGAGAGCAGTTCTTC	CASSYILGEQFF
TRBJ2-2	.	TRBD2	TRBV9	TGTGCCAGCAGCGCCCCGGGACTAGCAGGCGGGGAGCTGTTTTTT	CASSAPGLAGGELFF
TRBJ2-1	few	TRBD1	TRBV7-2	TGTGCCAGCAGCTGGGACAGGGGGAATGAGCAGTTCTTC	CASSWDRGNEQFF
TRBJ2-4	.	.	TRBV6-1	TGTGCCAGCAGTGAAGAGCTGGGAACCAAAAACATTCAGTACTTC	CASSEELGTKNIQYF
TRBJ2-1	.	.	TRBV6-5	TGTGCCAGCAGATTCTCCGGTGCGAGCGGAAATGAGCAGTTTTTT	CASRFSGASGNEQFF
TRBJ2-3	once	.	TRBV27	TGTGCCAGCAGCTCGGGGATGGGTTCCAAAGACACGCAGTACTTT	CASSSGMGSKDTQYF
TRBJ2-2	.	TRBD2	TRBV6-1	TGTGCCAGCATCGAACACGGGGGGACCGGGGCGCTGTATTTT	CASIEHGGTGALYF
TRBJ2-3	few	.	TRBV4-2	TGTGCCAGCAGCTTGGGGGGGGCGGATACGCAGTATTTT	CASSLGGADTQYF
TRBJ2-5	once	TRBD2	TRBV6-1	TGTGCCAGCGCGCGTAGCGGGGACCCAGCCAAAGATACGCAGTACTTC	CASARSGDPAKDTQYF
TRBJ1-1	many	TRBD1	TRBV4-1	TGCGCCAGCAGCCAAGCGGTAGGGGGCGAAATGAACACTGAAGCTTTCTTT	CASSQAVGGEMNTEAFF
TRBJ1-6	.	TRBD1	TRBV6-5	TGTGCCAGCAGTTCTGGGACAGGGAATTCACCCCTCCACTTT	CASSSGTGNSPLHF
TRBJ2-3	.	.	TRBV20-1	TGCAGTGCTATTGGGGGCAGGGATGCCACAGATACGCAGTATTTT	CSAIGGRDATDTQYF
TRBJ2-3	.	.	TRBV6-1	TGTGCCAGCGGATTCCCGGGGGCGAGCGCCGATACGCAGTTTTTT	CASGFPGASADTQFF
TRBJ2-2	.	TRBD2	TRBV6-5	TGTGCCAGCAGATTCTCCGGGACTAGCGGCAATGAGCTGTTTTTT	CASRFSGTSGNELFF
TRBJ2-2	many	.	TRBV12-3/TRBV12-4	TGTGCCAGCAGTTTGGGGGATTACTCGAACACCGGGGAGCTGTTTTTT	CASSLGDYSNTGELFF
TRBJ2-2	.	.	TRBV6-1	TGTGCCAGCAGATTCGGCGGGGCGAACAGCGGTGAGCTGTTCTTC	CASRFGGANSGELFF
TRBJ2-1	.	TRBD2	TRBV6-1	TGTGCCAGCAGTGAAGAACAAGGCTGGACTAGCAGAGGTGAGCAGTTCTTC	CASSEEQGWTSRGEQFF
TRBJ2-5	few	.	TRBV27	TGTGCCGGCAGTGGGGGCGGGGTCACAGATACCCAGTACTTC	CAGSGGGVTDTQYF
TRBJ2-1	hyperexpanded	.	TRBV6-1	TGTGCCAGCAGTGATTTGGAGCCTTACAATGAGCAGTTCTTC	CASSDLEPYNEQFF
TRBJ2-5	few	TRBD2	TRBV7-2	TGTGCCAGCAGCTTAGGGGGCACTCTCGGGGGGGCAGAGACCCAGTACTTC	CASSLGGTLGGAETQYF
TRBJ1-2	many	.	TRBV25-1	TGTGCCAGCAGTGAATTGCAGCCCATGGGTGGCTACACCTTC	CASSELQPMGGYTF
TRBJ1-1	.	TRBD1	TRBV20-1	TGCAGTGCTAGACACAGGACAGGCCTCTCTGAAGCTTTCTTT	CSARHRTGLSEAFF
TRBJ2-1	once	TRBD1	TRBV7-7	TGTGCTAGCAGCTTAGACCAGGGGGTCCTCAATGAGCAGTTCTTC	CASSLDQGVLNEQFF
TRBJ2-3	.	.	TRBV6-1	TGTGCCAGCAGTGAAGCGCCGGCGGTTAGCACAGATACGCAGTATTTT	CASSEAPAVSTDTQYF
TRBJ1-1	.	.	TRBV5-1	TGCGCCAGCAGCGAGGTCGGGGGGAACACTGAAGCTTTCTTT	CASSEVGGNTEAFF
TRBJ2-1	medium-sized	TRBD2	TRBV6-1	TGTGCCAGCAGACAAGCGGGGGGGCCGCAAAATGAGCAGTTCTTC	CASRQAGGPQNEQFF
TRBJ2-2	many	.	TRBV6-4	TGTGCCAGCAGTGACTCGATTGAAGGAGGCGGGGAGCTGTTTTTT	CASSDSIEGGGELFF
TRBJ2-2	.	.	TRBV5-1	TGCGCCAGCAGTGTTTTTGAGGCCGGGGAGCTGTTTTTT	CASSVFEAGELFF
TRBJ2-1	few	.	TRBV10-3	TGTGCCATCACCGCAGGGGTGGACAATGAGCAGTTCTTC	CAITAGVDNEQFF
TRBJ1-1	.	.	TRBV11-3	TGTGCCAGCAGCACCGGAGGTTTGGGGGACACTGAAGCTTTCTTT	CASSTGGLGDTEAFF
TRBJ2-5	.	.	TRBV10-3	TGTGCCATCAGTCCCTCGGGGTCCGAAGAGACCCAGTACTTC	CAISPSGSEETQYF
TRBJ2-5	few	.	TRBV10-3	TGTGCCATCAGTGAGGGTGTGGCCCAAGAGACCCAGTACTTC	CAISEGVAQETQYF
TRBJ2-3	few	.	TRBV10-2	TGTGCCGGCCGAGGGAGCCGGGACCAAGATACCCAGTATTTT	CAGRGSRDQDTQYF
TRBJ2-4	.	TRBD2	TRBV7-2	TGTGCGAGCAGCGTCTCGGGGGGGGGGGCCAAAGACATTCAGTACTTC	CASSVSGGGAKDIQYF
TRBJ1-1	few	.	TRBV27	TGTGCCAGCAGTTTTAGGGGGGGCGCGGTGGACACTGAAGCTTTCTTT	CASSFRGGAVDTEAFF
TRBJ2-5	many	.	TRBV10-1	TGCGCCAGCAGTGAGCGCGAAGAGACCCAGTACTTC	CASSEREETQYF
TRBJ2-5	many	.	TRBV7-6	TGTGCCAGCAGCTTAACACAGACCTGGGGGGAGACCCAGTACTTC	CASSLTQTWGETQYF
TRBJ2-5	.	.	TRBV27	TGTGCCAGCAGTTCCCCGGAGGAGACCCAGTACTTC	CASSSPEETQYF
TRBJ2-5	.	.	TRBV6-1	TGTGCCAGCAGCTGGGAGACCCAGTACTTC	CASSWETQYF
TRBJ1-2	medium-sized	TRBD1	TRBV6-6	TGTGCCAGCAGTTACGCAGGGGGCTGGGATGGCTACACCTTC	CASSYAGGWDGYTF
TRBJ2-3	.	TRBD2	TRBV6-1	TGTGCCAGCAGACTCCAGGGGACTAGCACAGATACGCAGTATTTC	CASRLQGTSTDTQYF